The 20 T cell receptor beta chains in this list originate from one sample, sequenced in a study of control samples from healthy donors and cancer patients. Clones were sequenced by immunoSEQ multiplex PCR, and TCRdb holds only the in-frame ones, with some missing. In the table there are 190,000 or so clones, approximately 95% of which are singletons. Source material: blood. The source of these receptors is a young man in good health.

The chain recombines TRBV5-6 with TRBJ2-7; 9 positions agree with TRBD1. V trimming: 0 bases; J trimming: 3 bases; junction bases outside the gene matches: 1. The CDR3 runs 14 residues. Germline V CDR1 and CDR2: SGHDT, YYEEEE. This chain's CDR3 is CASSLDRGHYEQYF. In DNA, the CDR3 is TGTGCCAGCAGCTTGGACAGGGGGCACTACGAGCAGTACTTC. Based on the CDR3 plus reference TRBV5-6 and TRBJ2-7, the full variable domain is DAGVTQSPTHLIKTRGQQVTLRCSPKSGHDTVSWYQQALGQGPQFIFQYYEEEERQRGNFPDRFSGHQFPNYSSELNVNALLLGDSALYLCASSLDRGHYEQYFGPGTRLTVT.

The chain carries TRBV5-8 and TRBJ1-3; D is undetermined. CDR1 SGHTS and CDR2 YDEGEE come from the germline V gene. The CDR3 sequence is 13 residues long. Between the trimmed V and J ends, which lost 6 bases and 5 bases, there was a span of 12 bases. CDR3 residues: CASTRDGRNTIYF. CDR3 nucleotides: TGTGCCAGCACCCGGGATGGCCGAAACACCATATATTTT.

The chain couples TRBV10-3 to TRBJ2-1, with D unclear. The CDR3 contains 13 residues. Germline CDR1 ENHRY, CDR2 SYGVKD. The V and J ends lost 7 bases and 4 bases respectively, with 11 bases between them. In nucleotides, the CDR3 is TGTGCCATCAACGGCAGGAAGTACAATGAGCAGTTCTTC. It is translated as CAINGRKYNEQFF.

The chain is built from TRBV2 and TRBJ2-5; 9 nucleotides agree with TRBD2. Germline trimming cut 3 bases from V and 7 bases from J; bases unmatched to any gene: 12. Germline loops: CDR1 SNHLY, CDR2 FYNNEI. There are 16 residues in the CDR3. This CDR3 reads CASSELRSGGLRTQYF. The CDR3 region has the DNA TGTGCCAGCAGTGAGCTTCGGAGCGGGGGGCTCCGGACCCAGTACTTC.

A single count supports this clone. DNA of the CDR3: TGTGCCAGCAGCGCCCCGTTGGGAGCGGGGGGCCACAATGAGCAGTTCTTC. As protein: CASSAPLGAGGHNEQFF. This chain links TRBV9 with TRBJ2-1; 9 nucleotides agree with TRBD2. CDR3 length: 17 residues. Germline CDR1 is SGDLS and CDR2 is YYNGEE. The ends lost 3 bases at V and 5 bases at J; junction bases unmatched: 12.

The rearrangement joins TRBV28 to TRBJ2-3; 9 positions match TRBD1. This CDR3 is 16 amino acids long. The trim removed 6 bases at V and 4 bases at J, leaving 11 bases unmatched. Germline lookup yields CDR1 MDHEN and CDR2 SYDVKM. CDR3 amino acids: CASSPQGANFPDTQYF. CDR3 nucleotides: TGTGCCAGCAGCCCACAGGGGGCGAATTTCCCAGATACGCAGTATTTT.

This chain joins TRBV19 and TRBJ2-2; D gene unclear. Per germline, CDR1 LNHDA and CDR2 SQIVND (reference sequence). Trimming took 1 base from V and 1 from J, leaving 4 bases between them. This CDR3 spans 14 amino acids. The CDR3 region has the DNA TGTGCCAGTAGTATAGCCAGGAACACCGGGGAGCTGTTTTTT. Translation: CASSIARNTGELFF.

Only one count was recorded for this clone. The chain couples TRBV2 to TRBJ1-3; 7 bases map to TRBD1. Germline CDR1 and CDR2: SNHLY and FYNNEI. This CDR3 contains 15 residues. Germline trimming cut 5 bases from V and 4 bases from J; bases unmatched to any gene: 8. For the CDR3, the DNA is TGTGCCAGCAGTTACAGACCGGGACAGGGAAACACCATATATTTT. It yields the protein CASSYRPGQGNTIYF.

This clone came up once. V and J are TRBV12-5 and TRBJ2-7; 9 bases are a match to TRBD2. Trimming at V came to 2 bases and at J to 5 bases, leaving 13 bases not matched to a gene. CDR1 is LGHNT, CDR2 FRNRAP, per germline. CDR3 length equals 17 residues. CDR3 sequence: CASGLLSSGALVHEQYF. In DNA, the CDR3 is TGTGCTAGTGGTTTGTTGTCTAGCGGGGCCCTCGTACACGAGCAGTACTTC.

J is TRBJ2-7 and V is TRBV11-2, with 9 positions matching TRBD1. Germline V CDR1 and CDR2: SGHAT, FQNNGV. Trimming removed 3 bases from V and 4 bases from J; junction bases left unmatched: 1. This CDR3 has 13 amino acids. CDR3 protein: CASSLDRGYEQYF. The CDR3 DNA sequence: TGTGCCAGCAGCTTGGACAGGGGTTACGAGCAGTACTTC.

This clone was seen a few times. The chain is built from TRBV10-1 and TRBJ2-5; 10 bases map to TRBD2. J gave up 3 bases and V 4 bases, and 2 bases lay outside the gene matches. Germline V gene lookup returns CDR1 WNHNN and CDR2 SYGVQD (reference sequence). This CDR3 contains 14 residues. The CDR3 nucleotides are TGCGCCAGCAGTGCGGGGACTAGCGAAGAGACCCAGTACTTC. This gives the protein CASSAGTSEETQYF.

The chain links TRBV19 to TRBJ1-5; TRBD1 matches at 8 bases. After removal of 6 bases from V and 7 bases from J, the junction contained 17 bases not matched to a gene. The length of the CDR3 is 17 residues. In germline, CDR1 is LNHDA, CDR2 SQIVND (reference sequence). The CDR3 DNA follows: TGTGCCAGTAGGAAGCCTATAACAGGGGGGACGGGACAGCCCCAGCATTTT. Its protein product is CASRKPITGGTGQPQHF.

This clone has a single count. The chain has TRBV18 and TRBJ2-2; the match to TRBD1 covers 7 bases. V lost 2 bases, J lost 7 bases, and 13 bases stayed unmatched. This CDR3 has 17 amino acids. Germline CDR1 and CDR2: KGHSH and LQKENI. This chain's CDR3 is CASSPKSGTGEFGELFF. The DNA for the CDR3 is TGTGCCAGCTCACCAAAGTCCGGAACAGGGGAGTTCGGGGAGCTGTTTTTT.

The V and J genes are TRBV7-8 and TRBJ1-5; the D gene is possibly TRBD1 (6 bases). The CDR3 is 16 residues long. Germline V lookup: CDR1 SGHVS, CDR2 FQNEAQ. V was cut by 5 bases and J by 6 bases, with 20 bases left in between. The CDR3 DNA follows: TGTGCCAGCAGCCCAGAGGGACATACGGGGAGTCAGCCCCAGCATTTT. Translation: CASSPEGHTGSQPQHF. The full variable domain, in which reference TRBV7-8 and TRBJ1-5 provide the parts outside the CDR3, is GAGVSQSPRYKVAKRGQDVALRCDPISGHVSLFWYQQALGQGPEFLTYFQNEAQLDKSGLPSDRFFAERPEGSVSTLKIQRTQQEDSAVYLCASSPEGHTGSQPQHFGDGTRLSIL.

This clone was observed a single time. This chain uses TRBV6-5 with TRBJ2-1; 8 bases are shared with TRBD1. This CDR3 has 15 residues. CDR1 and CDR2 (germline): MNHEY, SVGAGI. Losses at the gene ends were 6 bases for V and 12 bases for J; bases not matched to a gene: 16. Here the CDR3 reads CASRGLGQAEVGQFF. In DNA, the CDR3 is TGTGCCAGCAGGGGCCTGGGACAGGCGGAGGTCGGGCAGTTCTTC.

The chain has TRBV5-1 and TRBJ1-3; 7 bases map to TRBD1. J lost 0 bases, V lost 3 bases, and 6 bases had no gene match. CDR1 SGHRS and CDR2 YFSETQ come from the germline V gene. There are 16 residues in the CDR3. CDR3 protein: CASSSTGVHSGNTIYF. The CDR3 DNA reads TGCGCCAGCAGCTCAACAGGGGTCCACTCTGGAAACACCATATATTTT.

The V gene is TRBV6-5, the J gene TRBJ1-2, with D unclear. V was trimmed by 3 bases and J by 4 bases, leaving 18 bases between them. The CDR3 spans 16 residues. Germline CDR1 MNHEY, CDR2 SVGAGI. In DNA, the CDR3 is TGTGCCAGCAGTTATTCGGTGGGAACCTCTCTCTATGGCTACACCTTC. As protein: CASSYSVGTSLYGYTF.

The chain is built from TRBV30 and TRBJ2-2; possibly TRBD1 for D (6 bases). Germline V gives CDR1 GTSNPN, CDR2 SVGIG (reference sequence). The V gene lost 3 bases and the J gene lost 1 base, with 9 bases spanning the gap. The CDR3 length is 14 residues. CDR3 loop: CAWRLQGNTGELFF. The CDR3 region has the DNA TGTGCCTGGAGATTACAGGGGAACACCGGGGAGCTGTTTTTT.

The chain joins TRBV6-1 to TRBJ1-5; D is possibly TRBD1 (5 bases). This CDR3 has 14 amino acids. Trimming left V 3 bases short and J 4 bases short, with 10 bases between. Germline V lookup: CDR1 MNHNS, CDR2 SASEGT. The CDR3 DNA reads TGTGCCAGCAGTGACCCCGGGGGGAATCAGCCCCAGCATTTT. Translated: CASSDPGGNQPQHF.

The CDR3, as DNA: TGTGCCAGTAGTAGGGTGGTGGGCACTGAAGCTTTCTTT. It encodes CASSRVVGTEAFF. The V gene is TRBV19, the J gene TRBJ1-1; the D is unclear. This CDR3 is built from 13 residues. V was shortened by 4 bases and J by 4 bases, with 10 bases between the two germline ends. Germline-derived CDR1 and CDR2 are LNHDA and SQIVND (reference sequence).